This TCR beta chain appears in the sequencing data of a study of T-cell memory formation after mild COVID-19. Study-wide background: The two donors had largely donor-specific TCR clusters.

Regarding the study as a whole: Contracting clones, day 15 to 85, had balanced CD4/CD8, and later expanders favored CD4+. A subset of responding clones appeared in pre-infection memory, suggesting cross-reactive memory joined.

The CDR3 totals 15 residues. The V end was cut by 3 bases, the J end by 5 bases, with 17 bases between. From germline, CDR1 is SGHRS and CDR2 YFSETQ. TCRdb reanalysed the 5' RACE reads using MiXCR and keeps one entry per CDR3 protein. The repertoire includes fewer than 250,000 distinct CDR3 sequences, roughly 14% of them detected once, and about 2% sits in the top ten. This clonotype came up many times. As yet, its antigen is unknown. This sequence originates from an adult woman who had mild COVID-19 (a few samples of this study predate the infection). Cell type and time point are not known. This chain connects TRBV5-1 to TRBJ1-2; unclear D gene. Sequenced material: PBMCs or a T cell subset sorted from them (not recorded which). The CDR3, as DNA: TGCGCCAGCAGCTCCTCCGGCTCTCTTGGATATGGCTACACCTTC. Its translation is CASSSSGSLGYGYTF.